The clone carrying this T cell receptor beta chain has a count of ten or more. Its antigen is unknown. This sample was taken from a study of T cells in Graves' hyperthyroidism and ophthalmopathy. Broader study findings: Clonotypes that were expanded in thyroid above 0.001 mostly appeared in blood too. Ophthalmopathy was distinguished from stable hyperthyroidism by 13 V-J signatures.

The study excluded patients with uncontrolled infection, other autoimmune disease, pregnancy or lactation. Cells are PBMCs isolated from around 10 ml of fresh blood. TCR beta CDR3 region amplification was performed from RNA transcripts. The HTBI primer set was used in a first-round RT-PCR of the TCR CDR3. TCRdb reanalysed the multiplex PCR reads using MiXCR and keeps one entry per CDR3 protein. The data contain around 800,000 distinct CDR3 sequences, around 39% of them singletons. CDR1 and CDR2 from the germline V gene are DFQATT and SNEGSKA (reference sequence). The CDR3 consists of 13 residues. Between the trimmed V and J ends, which lost 4 bases and 7 bases, there was a span of 13 bases.

This chain links TRBV20-1 with TRBJ1-4; no reliable D call. The sequence came from a young man with Graves' hyperthyroidism. The material sequenced was blood. For the CDR3, the DNA is TGCAGTGCTACCCGGACGGTTCGTGAAAAACTGTTTTTT. Its protein is CSATRTVREKLFF.